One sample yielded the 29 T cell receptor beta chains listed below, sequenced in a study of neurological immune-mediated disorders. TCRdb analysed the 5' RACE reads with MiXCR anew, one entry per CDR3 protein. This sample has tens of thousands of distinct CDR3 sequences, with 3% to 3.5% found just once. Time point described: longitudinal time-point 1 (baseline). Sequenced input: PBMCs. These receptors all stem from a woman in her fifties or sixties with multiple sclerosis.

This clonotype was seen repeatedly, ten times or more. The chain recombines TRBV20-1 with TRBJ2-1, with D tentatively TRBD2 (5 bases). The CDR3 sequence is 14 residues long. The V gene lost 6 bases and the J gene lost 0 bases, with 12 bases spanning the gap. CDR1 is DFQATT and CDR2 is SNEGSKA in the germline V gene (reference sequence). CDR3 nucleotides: TGCAGTGCGACAAGGGAGAGCTCCTACAATGAGCAGTTCTTC. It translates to CSATRESSYNEQFF.

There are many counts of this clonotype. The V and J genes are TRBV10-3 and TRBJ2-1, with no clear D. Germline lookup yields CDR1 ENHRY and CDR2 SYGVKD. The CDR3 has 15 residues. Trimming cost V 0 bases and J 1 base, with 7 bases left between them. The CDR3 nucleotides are TGTGCCATCAGTGAGTCTGGGGTTTCCTACAATGAGCAGTTCTTC. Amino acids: CAISESGVSYNEQFF.

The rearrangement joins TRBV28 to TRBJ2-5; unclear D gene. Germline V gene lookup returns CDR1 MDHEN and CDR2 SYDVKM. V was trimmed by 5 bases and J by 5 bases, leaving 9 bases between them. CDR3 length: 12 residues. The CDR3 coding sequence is TGTGCCAGCAGTCTCTCTCGGGAGACCCAGTACTTC. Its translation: CASSLSRETQYF.

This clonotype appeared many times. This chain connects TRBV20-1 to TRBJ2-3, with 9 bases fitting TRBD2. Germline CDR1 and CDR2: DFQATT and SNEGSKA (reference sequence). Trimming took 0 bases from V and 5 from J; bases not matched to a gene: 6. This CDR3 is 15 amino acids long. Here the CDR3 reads CSAREVAGVVDTQYF. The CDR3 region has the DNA TGCAGTGCTAGAGAGGTAGCGGGGGTTGTAGATACGCAGTATTTT.

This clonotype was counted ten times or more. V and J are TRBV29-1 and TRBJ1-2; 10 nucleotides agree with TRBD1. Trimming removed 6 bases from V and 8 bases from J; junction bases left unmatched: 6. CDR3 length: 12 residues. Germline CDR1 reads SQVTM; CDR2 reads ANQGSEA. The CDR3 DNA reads TGCAGCGTGAACGTGGACAGGGGGGGCTACACCTTC. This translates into CSVNVDRGGYTF.

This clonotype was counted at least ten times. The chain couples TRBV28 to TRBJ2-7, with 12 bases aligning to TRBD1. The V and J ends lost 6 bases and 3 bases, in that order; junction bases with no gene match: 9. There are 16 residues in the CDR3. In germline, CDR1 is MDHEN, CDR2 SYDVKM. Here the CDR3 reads CASSTPGQGAGYEQYF. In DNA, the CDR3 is TGTGCCAGCAGCACCCCGGGACAGGGGGCGGGCTACGAGCAGTACTTC. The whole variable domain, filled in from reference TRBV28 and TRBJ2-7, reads DVKVTQSSRYLVKRTGEKVFLECVQDMDHENMFWYRQDPGLGLRLIYFSYDVKMKEKGDIPEGYSVSREKKERFSLILESASTNQTSMYLCASSTPGQGAGYEQYFGPGTRLTVT.

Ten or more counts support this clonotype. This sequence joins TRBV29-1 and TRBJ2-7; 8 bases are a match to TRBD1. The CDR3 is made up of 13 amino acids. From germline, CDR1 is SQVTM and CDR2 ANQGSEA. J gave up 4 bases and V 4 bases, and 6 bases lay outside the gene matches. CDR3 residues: CSVVGQGAYEQYF. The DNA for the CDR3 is TGCAGCGTTGTAGGCCAGGGGGCTTACGAGCAGTACTTC.

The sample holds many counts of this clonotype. The CDR3 nucleotides read TGCGCCAGCAGCGACGAGCGGGGCCCTACCACCATCACAGATACGCAGTATTTT. The encoded protein is CASSDERGPTTITDTQYF. The chain joins TRBV4-1 to TRBJ2-3, with TRBD2 identical over 7 bases. CDR1 and CDR2 (germline): MGHRA, YSYEKL. After removal of 5 bases from V and 2 bases from J, the junction contained 16 bases not matched to a gene. CDR3 size: 18 residues.

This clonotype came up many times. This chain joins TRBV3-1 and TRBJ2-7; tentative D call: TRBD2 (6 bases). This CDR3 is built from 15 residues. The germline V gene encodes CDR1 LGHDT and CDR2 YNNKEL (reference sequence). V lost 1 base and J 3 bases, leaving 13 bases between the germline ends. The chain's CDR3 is CASSQVMQGGYEQYF. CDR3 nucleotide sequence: TGTGCCAGCAGCCAAGTTATGCAGGGAGGCTACGAGCAGTACTTC.

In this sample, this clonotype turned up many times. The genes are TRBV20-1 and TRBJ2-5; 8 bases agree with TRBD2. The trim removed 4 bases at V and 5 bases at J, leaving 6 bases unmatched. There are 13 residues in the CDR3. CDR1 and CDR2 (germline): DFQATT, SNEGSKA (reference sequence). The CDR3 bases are TGCAGTGCTAAAGTCGCGGGGGGCGAGACCCAGTACTTC. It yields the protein CSAKVAGGETQYF.

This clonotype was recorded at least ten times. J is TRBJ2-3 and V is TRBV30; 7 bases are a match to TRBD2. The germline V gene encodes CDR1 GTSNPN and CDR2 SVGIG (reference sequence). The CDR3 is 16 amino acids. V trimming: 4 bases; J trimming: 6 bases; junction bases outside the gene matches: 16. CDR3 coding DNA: TGTGCCTGGATCACTGGGGGACTACAGTACAAGGATACGCAGTATTTT. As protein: CAWITGGLQYKDTQYF.

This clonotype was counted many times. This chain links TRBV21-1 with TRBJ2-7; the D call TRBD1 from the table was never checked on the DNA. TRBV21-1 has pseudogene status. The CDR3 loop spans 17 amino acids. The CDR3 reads CASSKASGQAPSYEQYF. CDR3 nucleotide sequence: TGTGCCAGCAGCAAAGCATCGGGACAGGCCCCCTCCTACGAGCAGTACTTC.

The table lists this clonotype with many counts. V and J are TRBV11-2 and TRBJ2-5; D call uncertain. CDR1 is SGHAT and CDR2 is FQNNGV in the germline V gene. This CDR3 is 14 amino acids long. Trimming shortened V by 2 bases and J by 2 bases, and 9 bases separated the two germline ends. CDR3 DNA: TGTGCCAGCAGCTTAAGTTACAGTCAAGAGACCCAGTACTTC. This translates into CASSLSYSQETQYF.

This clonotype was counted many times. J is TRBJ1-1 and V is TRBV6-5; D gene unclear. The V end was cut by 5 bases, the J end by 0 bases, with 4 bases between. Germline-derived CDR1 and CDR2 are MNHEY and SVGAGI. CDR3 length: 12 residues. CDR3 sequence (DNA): TGTGCCAGCAGTCAAATGAACACTGAAGCTTTCTTT. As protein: CASSQMNTEAFF.

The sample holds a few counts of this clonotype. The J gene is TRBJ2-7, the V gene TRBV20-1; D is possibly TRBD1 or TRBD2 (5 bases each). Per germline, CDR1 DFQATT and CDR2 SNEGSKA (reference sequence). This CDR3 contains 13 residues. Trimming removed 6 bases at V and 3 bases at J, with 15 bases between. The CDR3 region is CSASQGEYYEQYF. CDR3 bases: TGCAGTGCCAGCCAAGGGGAGTACTACGAGCAGTACTTC.

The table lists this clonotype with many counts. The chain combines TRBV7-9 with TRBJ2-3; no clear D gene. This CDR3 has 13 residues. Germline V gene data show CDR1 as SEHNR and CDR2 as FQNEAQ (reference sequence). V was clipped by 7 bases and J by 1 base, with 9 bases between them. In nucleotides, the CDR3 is TGTGCCAGCATCCACTTCCGCACAGATACGCAGTATTTT. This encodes CASIHFRTDTQYF.

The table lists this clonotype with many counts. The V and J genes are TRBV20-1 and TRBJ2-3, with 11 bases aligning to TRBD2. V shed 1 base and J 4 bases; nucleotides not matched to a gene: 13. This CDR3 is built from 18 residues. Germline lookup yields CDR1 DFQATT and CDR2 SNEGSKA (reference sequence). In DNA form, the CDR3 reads TGCAGTGCTAGAGGCGTTAGCGGGGGGGCAAGTCTGGCAGATACGCAGTATTTT. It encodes CSARGVSGGASLADTQYF.

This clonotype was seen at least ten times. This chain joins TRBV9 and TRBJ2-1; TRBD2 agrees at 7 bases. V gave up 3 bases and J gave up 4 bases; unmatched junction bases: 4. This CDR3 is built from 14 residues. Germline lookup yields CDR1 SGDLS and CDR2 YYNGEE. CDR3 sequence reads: CASSATGGYNEQFF. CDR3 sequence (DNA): TGTGCCAGCAGCGCAACCGGGGGGTACAATGAGCAGTTCTTC.

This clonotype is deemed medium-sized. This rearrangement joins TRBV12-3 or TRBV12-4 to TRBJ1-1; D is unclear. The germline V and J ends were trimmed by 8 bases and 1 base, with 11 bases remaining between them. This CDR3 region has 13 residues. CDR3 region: CASLTRGNTEAFF. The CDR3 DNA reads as TGTGCCAGCCTCACACGGGGGAACACTGAAGCTTTCTTT.

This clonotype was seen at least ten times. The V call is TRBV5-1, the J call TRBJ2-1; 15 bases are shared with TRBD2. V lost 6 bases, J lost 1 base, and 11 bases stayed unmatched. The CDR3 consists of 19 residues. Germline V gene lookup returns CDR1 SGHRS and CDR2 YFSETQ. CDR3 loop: CASTPGLAGGKSSYNEQFF. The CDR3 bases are TGCGCCAGCACCCCGGGACTAGCGGGGGGTAAGTCGTCCTACAATGAGCAGTTCTTC.

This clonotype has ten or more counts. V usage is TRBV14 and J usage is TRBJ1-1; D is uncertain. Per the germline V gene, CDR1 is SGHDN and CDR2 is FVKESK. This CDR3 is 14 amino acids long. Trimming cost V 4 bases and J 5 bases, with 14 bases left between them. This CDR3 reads CASSRYRGRTEAFF. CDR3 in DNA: TGTGCCAGCAGCCGTTATCGAGGGAGAACTGAAGCTTTCTTT. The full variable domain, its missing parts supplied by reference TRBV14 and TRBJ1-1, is EAGVTQFPSHSVIEKGQTVTLRCDPISGHDNLYWYRRVMGKEIKFLLHFVKESKQDESGMPNNRFLAERTGGTYSTLKVQPAELEDSGVYFCASSRYRGRTEAFFGQGTRLTVV.

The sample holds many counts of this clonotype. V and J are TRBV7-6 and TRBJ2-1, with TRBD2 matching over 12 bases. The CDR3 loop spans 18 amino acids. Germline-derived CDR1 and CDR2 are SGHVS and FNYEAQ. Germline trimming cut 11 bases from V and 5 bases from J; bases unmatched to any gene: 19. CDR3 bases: TGTGCCGTACGAGAATCCCGACTAGCGGGGGTTCCTGACAATGAGCAGTTCTTC. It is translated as CAVRESRLAGVPDNEQFF.

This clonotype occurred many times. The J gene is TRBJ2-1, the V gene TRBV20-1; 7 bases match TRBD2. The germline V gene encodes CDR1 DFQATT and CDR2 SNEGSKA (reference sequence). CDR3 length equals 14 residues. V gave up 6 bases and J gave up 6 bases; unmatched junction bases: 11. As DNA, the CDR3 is TGCAGTGCCGAAACTGAGCGGGGTTTCAATGAGCAGTTCTTC. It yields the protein CSAETERGFNEQFF.

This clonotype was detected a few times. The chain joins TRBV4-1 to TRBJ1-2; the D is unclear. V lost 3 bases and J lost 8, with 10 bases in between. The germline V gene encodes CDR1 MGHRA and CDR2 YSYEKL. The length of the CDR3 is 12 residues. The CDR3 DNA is TGCGCCAGCAGCCAGGAGGCTTCCGGCTACACCTTC. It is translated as CASSQEASGYTF.

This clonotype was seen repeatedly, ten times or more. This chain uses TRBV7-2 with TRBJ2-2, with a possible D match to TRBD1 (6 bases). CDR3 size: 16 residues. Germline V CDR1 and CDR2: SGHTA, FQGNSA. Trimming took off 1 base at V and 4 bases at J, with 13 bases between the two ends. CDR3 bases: TGTGCCAGCAGCTTAGAGGCAGGGGTTCCCACCGGGGAGCTGTTTTTT. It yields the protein CASSLEAGVPTGELFF.

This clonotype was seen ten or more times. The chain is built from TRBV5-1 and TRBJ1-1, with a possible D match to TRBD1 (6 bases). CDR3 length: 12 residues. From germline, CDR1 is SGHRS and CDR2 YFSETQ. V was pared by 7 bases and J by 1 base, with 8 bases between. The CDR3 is CASEGGNTEAFF. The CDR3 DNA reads TGCGCCAGCGAAGGGGGGAACACTGAAGCTTTCTTT.

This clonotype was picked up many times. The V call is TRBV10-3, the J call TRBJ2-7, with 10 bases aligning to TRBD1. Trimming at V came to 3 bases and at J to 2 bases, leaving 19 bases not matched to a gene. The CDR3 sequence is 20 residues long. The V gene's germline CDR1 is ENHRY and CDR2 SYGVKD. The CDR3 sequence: CAISDSIGQGEGSNPYEQYF. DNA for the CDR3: TGTGCCATCAGTGACTCAATTGGACAGGGGGAGGGCTCCAACCCCTACGAGCAGTACTTC.

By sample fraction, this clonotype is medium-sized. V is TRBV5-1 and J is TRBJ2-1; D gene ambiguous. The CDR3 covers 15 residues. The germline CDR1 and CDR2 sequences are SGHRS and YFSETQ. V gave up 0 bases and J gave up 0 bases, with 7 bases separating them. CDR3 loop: CASSLGLSSYNEQFF. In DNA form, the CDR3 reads TGCGCCAGCAGCTTGGGACTTAGCTCCTACAATGAGCAGTTCTTC.

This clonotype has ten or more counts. The CDR3 loop is CASSRGESYGYTF. Here the CDR3 DNA reads TGCGCCAGCAGCCGAGGGGAGAGCTATGGCTACACCTTC. The V call is TRBV5-1, the J call TRBJ1-2, with D possibly TRBD1 on 5 matching bases. Germline V lookup: CDR1 SGHRS, CDR2 YFSETQ. CDR3 length: 13 residues. V was pared by 4 bases and J by 4 bases, with 11 bases between.